This T cell receptor (beta chain) appears in the sequencing data of a study of blood T cell repertoires in COVID-19. Study summary: Recovered Cohort 3 donors showed two negative PCRs, clearance, or symptom resolution. Donors in the United States, Italy and Spain gave samples during acute or convalescent COVID-19.

As originally analysed: Amplified reference gene primers provided the basis for estimating nucleated cell counts. Only in-frame clones appear in the TCRdb table, and some are missing; sequencing was by immunoSEQ multiplex PCR. The D gene and trimming were derived from the DNA, and the V and J assignments and clone size from that table. The table has 250,000 to 300,000 clones, more than 75% seen once. Participant-reported clinical history was the basis for cohort assignment. Germline V gene sequence: CDR1 MNHEY, CDR2 SVGAGI. The CDR3 length is 14 residues. Trimming cost V 7 bases and J 2 bases, with 14 bases left between them.

Material for sequencing was PBMCs or T cells enriched from blood (not recorded which). The chain combines TRBV6-5 with TRBJ1-2, with D perhaps matching TRBD1 (6 bases). This sequence was found in a woman aged 60-75 years in a cohort exposed to, infected with or recovered from COVID-19 (not recorded which). CDR3 coding DNA: TGTGCCAGCACCGTGGGACAATCGAACTATGGCTACACCTTC. Its translation is CASTVGQSNYGYTF.